The 14 T cell receptor beta chains below were found in one sample sequenced in a study of cytomegalovirus exposure and HLA in healthy donors listed by TCRdb under 2017. To prepare the library, the immunoSEQ multiplex PCR assay was applied. For the multiplex PCR, a mixture combining 60 forward primers for TCR Vbeta segments and 13 reverse primers for TCR Jbeta segments was used. Held by TCRdb, this immuneACCESS table contains in-frame sequences only and omits some clones. Under half of the omission traces to an unresolved V gene where checked; the cause of the rest is unknown. For this sample the table gives fewer than 110,000 clones, of which approximately 74% were detected only once. The ten most abundant clones make up about 15% of the sample. The sequenced material came from PBMCs. The receptors were gathered from a woman aged 40 to 50 in good health and CMV-seropositive.

V and J are TRBV19 and TRBJ1-6, with TRBD1 identical over 9 bases. V lost 6 bases, J lost 10 bases, and 7 bases stayed unmatched. The CDR3 covers 14 residues. Germline CDR1 LNHDA, CDR2 SQIVND (reference sequence). CDR3 sequence reads: CASSNTGGRSPLHF. The CDR3 DNA follows: TGTGCCAGTAGCAATACAGGGGGCCGGTCACCCCTCCACTTT.

The chain has TRBV6-5 and TRBJ2-1; the match to TRBD2 covers 10 bases. Germline loops: CDR1 MNHEY, CDR2 SVGAGI. V shed 5 bases and J 14 bases; nucleotides not matched to a gene: 6. The length of the CDR3 is 12 residues. Here the CDR3 reads CASSKSGTSEFF. The CDR3 DNA reads as TGTGCCAGCAGTAAATCCGGGACTAGCGAGTTCTTC.

V gene TRBV15 combines with J gene TRBJ1-2; D may be TRBD1 (5 bases). Trimming stripped 1 base from V and 6 bases from J, with 6 bases between. Germline CDR1 and CDR2: LNHNV and YYDKDF (reference sequence). This CDR3 is 12 amino acids long. The CDR3 DNA is TGTGCCACCAGCAGAGCGGGGGATGGCTACACCTTC. Amino acid sequence: CATSRAGDGYTF.

This clone was observed a few times. The chain is built from TRBV27 and TRBJ1-1; 11 bases line up with TRBD1. The CDR3 extends over 13 amino acids. In germline, CDR1 is MNHEY, CDR2 SMNVEV (reference sequence). CDR3 sequence (DNA): TGTGTAACCGCCGGACAGGGGGCTACTGAAGCTTTCTTT. As protein: CVTAGQGATEAFF.

This clone was picked up one time. J is TRBJ1-1 and V is TRBV7-9, with a possible D match to TRBD1 (6 bases). V was trimmed by 2 bases and J by 1 base, leaving 8 bases between them. The CDR3 sequence is 14 residues long. Germline V gene data show CDR1 as SEHNR and CDR2 as FQNEAQ (reference sequence). CDR3 in amino acids: CASSLQGKNTEAFF. For the CDR3, the DNA is TGTGCCAGCAGCTTACAGGGGAAGAACACTGAAGCTTTCTTT. Using reference TRBV7-9 and TRBJ1-1 for the parts outside the CDR3, the full variable domain is DTGVSQNPRHKITKRGQNVTFRCDPISEHNRLYWYRQTLGQGPEFLTYFQNEAQLEKSRLLSDRFSAERPKGSFSTLEIQRTEQGDSAMYLCASSLQGKNTEAFFGQGTRLTVV.

This clone was picked up a small number of times. The chain is built from TRBV5-1 and TRBJ1-6, with 7 bases matching TRBD1. CDR1 and CDR2 (germline): SGHRS, YFSETQ. J gave up 7 bases and V 4 bases, and 11 bases lay outside the gene matches. CDR3 length equals 16 residues. The CDR3 DNA reads as TGCGCCAGCAGCACCACAACAGGGGCCGGGAATTCACCCCTCCACTTT. This encodes CASSTTTGAGNSPLHF.

The chain couples TRBV7-9 to TRBJ1-6, with D unresolved. V lost 5 bases and J lost 6, with 14 bases in between. The germline gives CDR1 SEHNR, CDR2 FQNEAQ (reference sequence). The CDR3 runs to 15 residues. Written as DNA, the CDR3 is TGTGCCAGCAGCACCCGTGCTACTCCTAATTCACCCCTCCACTTT. Translated: CASSTRATPNSPLHF.

This rearrangement joins TRBV5-8 to TRBJ2-5; possibly TRBD1 for D (6 bases). The germline V gene has CDR1 SGHTS and CDR2 YDEGEE. The CDR3 runs to 14 residues. The V end lost 2 bases, the J end lost 7 bases, and 15 bases lay between the germline ends. The DNA for the CDR3 is TGTGCCAGCAGCTTAACAGGGTACATGGCGACCCAGTACTTC. The encoded protein is CASSLTGYMATQYF.

The rearrangement joins TRBV7-9 to TRBJ1-2, with D perhaps TRBD1 (6 bases). Between the trimmed V and J ends, which lost 5 bases and 8 bases, there was a span of 30 bases. The CDR3 runs 18 residues. The germline CDR1 and CDR2 sequences are SEHNR and FQNEAQ (reference sequence). This CDR3 is CASSTPRHRDNLSRGYTF. As DNA, the CDR3 is TGTGCCAGCAGCACACCCCGACATCGGGACAACCTCTCCCGGGGCTACACCTTC. Drawing the rest from reference TRBV7-9 and TRBJ1-2, the complete variable domain is DTGVSQNPRHKITKRGQNVTFRCDPISEHNRLYWYRQTLGQGPEFLTYFQNEAQLEKSRLLSDRFSAERPKGSFSTLEIQRTEQGDSAMYLCASSTPRHRDNLSRGYTFGSGTRLTVV.

This clone showed up just once. The rearrangement uses TRBV7-3 and TRBJ2-5; TRBD1 aligns across 8 bases. This CDR3 region has 13 residues. With 4 bases clipped from V and 3 bases from J, the junction kept 1 base outside the gene matches. Germline V gene lookup returns CDR1 SGHTA and CDR2 FQGTGA. The CDR3 loop is CASSSTGEETQYF. CDR3 nucleotide sequence: TGTGCCAGCAGCTCGACAGGGGAAGAGACCCAGTACTTC.

The chain uses TRBV6-5 and TRBJ1-1, with a weak D call TRBD1 (6 bases). V shed 5 bases and J shed 9 bases, with 16 bases lying between them. This CDR3 contains 13 residues. Germline values: CDR1 MNHEY, CDR2 SVGAGI. This CDR3 is CASSRGQYSKAFF. DNA for the CDR3: TGTGCCAGCAGTCGTGGACAGTACTCGAAAGCTTTCTTT.

The V gene is TRBV30, the J gene TRBJ2-1; TRBD2 matches at 8 bases. After removal of 8 bases from V and 0 bases from J, the junction contained 0 bases not matched to a gene. This CDR3 contains 12 residues. CDR1 and CDR2 from the germline V gene are GTSNPN and SVGIG (reference sequence). CDR3 nucleotide sequence: TGTGCCGGGACTAGCTCCTACAATGAGCAGTTCTTC. The encoded protein is CAGTSSYNEQFF.

In regard to this clone: One junction end does not reproduce the germline sequence, and a read error may be involved. The chain employs TRBV19 and TRBJ2-2; TRBD2 might be the D (6 bases). The CDR3 is 16 residues long. Germline V lookup: CDR1 LNHDA, CDR2 SQIVND (reference sequence). The CDR3 loop reads CASSPGGEPKTGELFF. The CDR3 region has the DNA TGTGCCAGTAGCCCAGGAGGGGAGCCGAAGACCGGGGAGCTGTTTTTT.

V usage is TRBV5-1 and J usage is TRBJ2-5; D is unresolved. The V gene's germline CDR1 is SGHRS and CDR2 YFSETQ. The CDR3 has 14 amino acids. The germline V and J ends were trimmed by 0 bases and 2 bases, with 8 bases remaining between them. CDR3 in DNA: TGCGCCAGCAGCTTGGGGCCTAGACAAGAGACCCAGTACTTC. Protein sequence: CASSLGPRQETQYF.